A selection of T cell receptor beta chains follows, all from one sample in a study of vaccination and CD4 T cells after COVID-19. Their cognate antigens are unknown. MiXCR, run by TCRdb on the PCR reads, gives a single entry per CDR3 protein. The sample yields 20,000 or so distinct CDR3 sequences, 45% to 60% seen once. Sequencing was carried out using CD4+ T cells from blood, cultured in vitro. The receptors were gathered from a human donor who had recovered from COVID-19. CDR3s include the opening cysteine and the closing phenylalanine or tryptophan. Fields, in order: V gene, J gene, D gene, clone size, CDR3 DNA, CDR3 protein. D genes are given only for firm matches. Clone size, where shown, is once, few, many, or a class for clones that have expanded.

TRBV19	TRBJ2-2	TRBD2	-	TGTGCCACCAACGTAGCGGGAGGGAGGACCGGGGAGCTGTTTTTT	CATNVAGGRTGELFF
TRBV10-1	TRBJ2-5	-	few	TGCGCCAGCAGTGAGATCGGAGAGACCCAGTACTTC	CASSEIGETQYF
TRBV7-9	TRBJ1-4	-	-	TGTGCCAGCAGAGGTGGACAGAATGAAAAACTGTTTTTT	CASRGGQNEKLFF
TRBV2	TRBJ2-3	-	few	TGTGCCAGCAGTGATAGGACAGAGGATACGCAGTATTTT	CASSDRTEDTQYF
TRBV27	TRBJ1-1	-	medium-sized	TGTGCCAGCAGTCCTGTTAGCAGGTACACTGAAGCTTTCTTT	CASSPVSRYTEAFF
TRBV6-1	TRBJ1-4	TRBD1	-	TGTGCCAGCAGTGCCCGACAGGGGCTGTTGTTTGAAAAACTGTTTTTT	CASSARQGLLFEKLFF
TRBV20-1	TRBJ2-7	-	-	TGCAGTGCTGTACGGGACGGGACCTACGAGCAGTACTTC	CSAVRDGTYEQYF
TRBV19	TRBJ1-2	TRBD1	-	TGTGCCAGTAGTGAGACAGGGGCTAACTATGGCTACACCTTC	CASSETGANYGYTF
TRBV20-1	TRBJ1-5	TRBD1	-	TGCAGTGCCAGGCCGGGACAGGGGGATTGGGGCAATCAGCCCCAGCATTTT	CSARPGQGDWGNQPQHF
TRBV18	TRBJ2-3	-	-	TGTGCCAGCTCACCAGGGAGCACAGATACGCAGTATTTT	CASSPGSTDTQYF
TRBV4-1	TRBJ2-5	-	-	TGCGCCAGCAGCCAAGCGGGGTGGGAGAGGCTGCAAGAGACCCAGTACTTC	CASSQAGWERLQETQYF
TRBV7-2	TRBJ1-2	-	few	TGTGCCAGCAGCTTAATAATAGGGCCCTATGGCTACACCTTC	CASSLIIGPYGYTF
TRBV10-3	TRBJ2-7	TRBD1	-	TGTGCCATCAGGGGGACAGGGGAAATCAATGAGCAGTACTTC	CAIRGTGEINEQYF
TRBV12-5	TRBJ1-1	TRBD1	few	TGTGCTAGTGGTCTCCTCCGGGACAGGGGAAGCACTGAAGCTTTCTTT	CASGLLRDRGSTEAFF
TRBV7-8	TRBJ2-1	TRBD1	-	TGTGCCAGCAGCCGAGACCGGACAGGATACAATGAGCAGTTCTTC	CASSRDRTGYNEQFF
TRBV11-2	TRBJ2-2	TRBD2	-	TGTGCCAGCAGCTCGCTACTAGCGTCTACCGGGGAGCTGTTTTTT	CASSSLLASTGELFF
TRBV27	TRBJ1-5	-	-	TGTGCCAGCAGGCTTTATAGCAATCAGCCCCAGCATTTT	CASRLYSNQPQHF
TRBV7-9	TRBJ2-1	TRBD1	-	TGTGCCAGCAGCCCTCGGACAGGGTCAAATGAGCAGTTCTTC	CASSPRTGSNEQFF
TRBV7-3	TRBJ1-1	TRBD1	-	TGTGCCAGCAGCTCCCTGACAGGGGACTTGAACACTGAAGCTTTCTTT	CASSSLTGDLNTEAFF
TRBV11-2	TRBJ2-2	-	-	TGTGCCAGCAGCTTTGGTCGGGGCACCGGGGAGCTGTTTTTT	CASSFGRGTGELFF
TRBV6-1	TRBJ2-6	-	-	TGTGCCAGCAGGGATGGGGGCTCTGGGGCCAACGTCCTGACTTTC	CASRDGGSGANVLTF
TRBV20-1	TRBJ2-3	TRBD2	-	TGCAGTGCTCTCGGGGGGGCCCAGGATACGCAGTATTTT	CSALGGAQDTQYF
TRBV3-1	TRBJ1-1	-	once	TGTGCCAGCAGCCAATCCCCCGGAAAGGCTGAAGCTTTCTTT	CASSQSPGKAEAFF
TRBV7-9	TRBJ2-7	TRBD1	-	TGTGCCAGCAGCCTCCCGGACAGGCTCTCCTACGAGCAGTACTTC	CASSLPDRLSYEQYF
TRBV7-2	TRBJ1-1	-	-	TGTGCCAGCAGCATTGGCAGTTACACTGAAGCTTTCTTT	CASSIGSYTEAFF
TRBV20-1	TRBJ2-3	TRBD2	few	TGCAGTGCTCCCCCTAGCGGGAGTACAGATACGCAGTATTTT	CSAPPSGSTDTQYF
TRBV2	TRBJ1-6	-	-	TGTGCCAGCACCCTCAACATCGATAATTCACCCCTCCACTTT	CASTLNIDNSPLHF
TRBV10-3	TRBJ1-4	TRBD1	few	TGTGCCATCAGAGCCGGGACAGGGGATAATGAAAAACTGTTTTTT	CAIRAGTGDNEKLFF
TRBV4-3	TRBJ2-3	-	-	TGCGCCAGCAGCCCCCGTCGAACAGATACGCAGTATTTT	CASSPRRTDTQYF
TRBV30	TRBJ1-5	-	few	TGTGCCTGGAGTGAGGCGGCTAGCCCGGAGCCCCAGCATTTT	CAWSEAASPEPQHF
TRBV27	TRBJ2-2	-	few	TGTGCCAGCAGGATTTGGGGGCCCGGGGAGCTGTTTTTT	CASRIWGPGELFF
TRBV12-3/TRBV12-4	TRBJ1-1	-	-	TGTGCCAGCAGTTGGGGGGGAGGGAAGGCCACTGAAGCTTTCTTT	CASSWGGGKATEAFF
TRBV24-1	TRBJ2-1	TRBD2	-	TGTGCCACCGAATCCTCACTAGCGGGAGCGAAGAATGAGCAGTTCTTC	CATESSLAGAKNEQFF
TRBV6-1	TRBJ1-3	TRBD1	-	TGTGCCAGCAGTCTCGGACAGGGGGATCCTGGAAACACCATATATTTT	CASSLGQGDPGNTIYF
TRBV7-2	TRBJ1-5	-	-	TGTGCCAGCAGCTTAGATAGGTCCACAGTACTAAATCAGCCCCAGCATTTT	CASSLDRSTVLNQPQHF
TRBV20-1	TRBJ2-3	-	-	TGCAGTGCTAGAGGTAGCGGCACAGATACGCAGTATTTT	CSARGSGTDTQYF
TRBV10-3	TRBJ1-3	TRBD1	-	TGTGCCACCCAAACCCCCAGGGGGACTGGAAACACCATATATTTT	CATQTPRGTGNTIYF
TRBV6-1	TRBJ2-7	TRBD2	once	TGTGCCAGCAGTAAAGCGGGAGGGCCGGGCGAGCAGTACTTC	CASSKAGGPGEQYF
TRBV7-6	TRBJ2-6	-	few	TGTGCCAGCACCTCGGGGGCCCCTAACTCTGGGGCCAACGTCCTGACTTTC	CASTSGAPNSGANVLTF
TRBV12-3/TRBV12-4	TRBJ1-1	TRBD1	-	TGTGCCAGCAGCCGAGGGACAGGGGCCGCGAGTTTCTTT	CASSRGTGAASFF